This T cell receptor (beta chain) is from a study of chemoradiotherapy in HPV16-positive cancers. Study overall: Candidate HPV-specific clones and shared TCR motifs came from a couple of HPV16-positive patients. Findings and limits, study-wide: Candidate HPV-specific clones and E7-related TCR motifs grew in tumor during treatment. The functional HPV-specific definition rests on just two HPV16-positive patients.

This CDR3 comprises 15 residues. Germline assignment: CDR1 MNHNS and CDR2 SASEGT. Trimming removed 10 bases from V and 15 bases from J, with 30 bases in between. Data came from immunoSEQ multiplex PCR; TCRdb stores just in-frame clones and leaves some out. The profile shows 6,500 to 8,500 clones, roughly 90% of them singletons. This clone has more than one count but fewer than ten. Its antigen is not known. Repeated repertoire sampling spanned the course of chemoradiotherapy. The source of this sequence is a human donor with HPV-associated anogenital cancer. The rearrangement links TRBV6-1 to TRBJ1-4; D possibly corresponds to TRBD1 (5 bases). Sequenced here: tumor tissue, sampled from a patient who underwent chemoradiotherapy. Here the CDR3 reads CATKPPRADLRGVFF. CDR3 nucleotides: TGTGCCACCAAGCCCCCGAGGGCCGATCTTCGAGGGGTGTTTTTT.